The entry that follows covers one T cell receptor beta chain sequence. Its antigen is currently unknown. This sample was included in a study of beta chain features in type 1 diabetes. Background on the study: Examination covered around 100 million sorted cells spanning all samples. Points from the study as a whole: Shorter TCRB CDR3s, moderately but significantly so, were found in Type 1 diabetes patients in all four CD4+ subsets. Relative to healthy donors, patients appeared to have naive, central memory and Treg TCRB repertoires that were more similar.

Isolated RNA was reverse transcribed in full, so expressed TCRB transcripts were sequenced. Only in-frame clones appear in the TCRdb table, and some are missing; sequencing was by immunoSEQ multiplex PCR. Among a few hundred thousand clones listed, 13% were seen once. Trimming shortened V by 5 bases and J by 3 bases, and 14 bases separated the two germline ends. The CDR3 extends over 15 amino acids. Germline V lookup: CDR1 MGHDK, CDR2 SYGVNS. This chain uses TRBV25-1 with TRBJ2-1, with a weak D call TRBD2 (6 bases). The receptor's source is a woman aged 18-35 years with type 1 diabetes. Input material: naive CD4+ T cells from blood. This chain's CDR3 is CASSTPGGNYNEQFF. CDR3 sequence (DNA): TGTGCCAGCAGTACCCCCGGGGGTAACTACAATGAGCAGTTCTTC. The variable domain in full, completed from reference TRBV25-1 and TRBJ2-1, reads EADIYQTPRYLVIGTGKKITLECSQTMGHDKMYWYQQDPGMELHLIHYSYGVNSTEKGDLSSESTVSRIRTEHFPLTLESARPSHTSQYLCASSTPGGNYNEQFFGPGTRLTVL.